Listed below are T cell receptor beta chains from one sample, sequenced in a study of cytomegalovirus exposure and HLA in healthy donors. The assay was immunoSEQ multiplex PCR, and TCRdb's table has in-frame clones only and misses some. This table holds roughly 75,000 clones, 85% to 95% found once. Specimen: PBMCs. Receptors originate from a woman between 18 and 29 years old in good health and CMV-seronegative. CDR3s leave out the opening cysteine and the closing phenylalanine or tryptophan.

>TRBV2|TRBJ1-5
ASSEDPGQGQPQH
>TRBV30|TRBJ2-1
AWRGGRLGEQF
>TRBV30|TRBJ1-2
AWSATGGYGYT
>TRBV2|TRBJ1-1
ASDLIRPGESHKNSNTEAF
>TRBV7-6|TRBJ1-3
ASSSRQGNTIY
>TRBV7-9|TRBJ1-2
ASSPSWGQDGYT
>TRBV15|TRBJ1-5
ATSRPLGQGNQPQH
>TRBV9|TRBJ2-3
ASSRTGGQVTDTQY
>TRBV9|TRBJ1-1
ASSDPGMNTEAF
>TRBV29-1|TRBJ2-7
SVTPPPRLAGITCYEQY
>TRBV9|TRBJ2-1
ASSVDGLAGVRNEQF
>TRBV4-1|TRBJ2-5
ASSQARDTLGEQETQY
>TRBV7-9|TRBJ1-2
ASGNQGSNYGYT
>TRBV30|TRBJ2-1
AWTQSGTEINEQF
>TRBV6-1|TRBJ1-3
ASSEAKTGLYNSAGNTIY
>TRBV12-5|TRBJ2-1
ASGLVPDGTSGLDRSYNEQF
>TRBV5-5|TRBJ1-5
ASSSDHRDLGNQPQH
>TRBV25-1|TRBJ2-6
ASSSAPGQSRANVLT
>TRBV28|TRBJ2-3
ASSFRPPDQANQDTQY
>TRBV5-1|TRBJ2-4
ASSTGLAGDPKNIQY
>TRBV6-4|TRBJ2-2
ASSGGTSGTDTGELF
>TRBV12-5|TRBJ1-2
ASGPTGINYGYT
>TRBV5-1|TRBJ1-1
ASSGRGQGITEAF
>TRBV30|TRBJ1-5
AWSRDSNQPQH
>TRBV27|TRBJ2-1
ASTSGTSGSYNEQF
>TRBV4-1|TRBJ1-1
ASSQDFGRVTEAF
>TRBV2|TRBJ1-1
ASSGEGGGAF
>TRBV7-8|TRBJ2-3
ASSQKRGSTDTQY
>TRBV2|TRBJ1-2
ASSEALEVGYGYT
>TRBV30|TRBJ1-4
AWGWAGNNEKLF
>TRBV5-4|TRBJ2-1
ASRPAGALGHEQF
>TRBV7-2|TRBJ2-4
ASSLTSSPVQAKNIQY
>TRBV7-9|TRBJ2-5
ASSLGTGHATQY
>TRBV7-8|TRBJ1-1
ASSPGLSRNTEAF
>TRBV30|TRBJ1-3
AWSGARTFSGNTIY
>TRBV6-1|TRBJ1-6
ASSSGTANSPLH
>TRBV6-6|TRBJ1-5
ASKRQGFNQPQH
>TRBV27|TRBJ1-2
ASSFPGGYGYT
>TRBV19|TRBJ2-5
ASSIGRSDQETQY
>TRBV7-2|TRBJ2-3
ASSLGLAGTDTQY
>TRBV7-9|TRBJ2-5
ASSLADRGVETQY
>TRBV19|TRBJ1-5
ASSFGGQGAMSNQPQH
>TRBV6-1|TRBJ1-5
ASSVDQGAGNQPQH
>TRBV6-5|TRBJ2-1
ASSLTPGFSDNEQF
>TRBV7-9|TRBJ2-1
ASSLATVRGHNEQF
>TRBV11-2|TRBJ2-5
ASSLDRSETQY
>TRBV11-1|TRBJ2-3
ASSLTGIHLDTQY
>TRBV7-9|TRBJ2-3
ASSLARSTDTQY
>TRBV7-2|TRBJ2-1
ASSLAQEQF
>TRBV4-1|TRBJ1-1
ASSQEGGYTEAF
>TRBV7-9|TRBJ2-7
ASSLAGTVTYEQY
>TRBV7-8|TRBJ2-1
ASSPPSREGNEQF
>TRBV14|TRBJ2-3
ASSQGTGPDTQY